The T cell receptor beta chain under discussion was sequenced for a study of blood T cell repertoires in COVID-19 (dated by TCRdb to about 2020). About the study as a whole: Samples from collaborators originated in the United States, Italy and Spain and spanned both the acute and convalescent phases of COVID-19. The repertoires were released in a freely available public database intended as a resource for research on the immune response to SARS-CoV-2. The sample metadata nearly always contained a de-identified subject ID, COVID-19 status, age in years and sex. Samples were obtained from the ongoing ImmuneRACE study (first 160 participants) and from over 1,000 subjects provided by 6 global collaborators. The prospective study material was composed of cDNA or gDNA derived from T cells, B-cell-depleted T cells, or PBMCs. Subjects who had been exposed to COVID-19, were actively infected with it, or had recovered from it provided the deeply sampled blood TCRbeta repertoires that made up the dataset. Where available, HLA class I and class II types were obtained from metadata supplied by the sample provider rather than from assay-based typing.

The investigation overall reported the following: The quantity of clinical and demographic metadata differed by source and by participant and was supplied without curation.

Participants in the prospective study were enrolled through a virtual design, were aged about 18 to 90 years, and lived in under 25 United States geographic areas. In the prospective study, participants were assigned to cohorts based on the clinical history participants reported in a screening survey and a study questionnaire. ImmuneRACE Cohort 3 recovered participants were defined by two consecutive negative NP/OP PCR tests, healthcare professional clearance, or symptom resolution. Each participant in the prospective study had whole blood, serum and a nasopharyngeal or oropharyngeal swab collected by mobile phlebotomists. Additional blood draws and questionnaires over an approximately two-month period could optionally be provided by prospective study participants. Before DNA extraction, blood samples from the prospective study were shipped at room temperature or frozen. TCRbeta CDR3 regions were amplified from genomic DNA using the immunoSEQ Assay, a bias-controlled multiplex PCR. The authors processed their data as follows. The number of nucleated cells in each sample was estimated from the amplification of reference gene primers within the assay. To quantify the absolute abundance of each unique TCRbeta CDR3 rearrangement, sequence reads were collapsed and filtered. For each sample, productive Simpson clonality was calculated as the square root of Simpson's diversity index over productive rearrangements. TCRdb took this table from immuneACCESS and kept in-frame rearrangements with V and J called. Such tables lack part of the clones; where checked against another copy, unresolved V genes explain under half of the gap, and the rest is unexplained. The V and J calls and the clone size are those of that table, but D and trimming were determined from the DNA. This sample lists fewer than 500,000 clones; approximately 92% were detected once. Roughly 1.1% of the sample rests with the top ten.

For CDR1 and CDR2, the germline V gene lists ENHRY and SYGVKD. Measured from the cysteine to the phenylalanine, the CDR3 is 14 residues long. The only DNA kept is the CDR3, 42 bases in frame from the first base. V is shortened by 2 bases, J by 2 bases, and the region joining them spans 10 bases. To note about this clone: Its antigen target is currently unknown. No quality values exist for individual bases; no much larger clone is one base distant.

The clonotype comes from a man aged 25-45 years who had recovered from COVID-19. What was sequenced was PBMCs or T cells enriched from blood (not recorded which). The V and J genes are TRBV10-3 and TRBJ2-7; the D gene lacks a confident call. This receptor carries the CDR3 CAISEGEFTYEQYF. The nucleotide sequence reads TGTGCCATCAGTGAGGGAGAGTTTACCTACGAGCAGTACTTC.